This TCR beta chain was sequenced in a study of identical twins. Study-wide results and caveats: Donors were not followed over many years; analysis was cross-sectional. Twin pairs had excess sharing that was weaker in beta out-of-frame sequences.

There are a few counts of this clonotype. The target antigen is unknown. The CDR3 extends over 14 amino acids. Between the trimmed V and J ends, which lost 1 base and 7 bases, there was a span of 13 bases. TCRdb reprocessed the 5' RACE reads with MiXCR, giving one entry per CDR3 protein. The sample has 500,000 to 550,000 distinct CDR3 sequences, 22% seen once. This sample also belongs to another study, concerning T cells expressing NK-cell markers. That publication notes: Among CD8+ T cells from about 6 donors, dominant NKG2C+ clonotypes accounted for 1.0-7.0%.

Sequenced sample: CD4+ T cells sorted from blood. V usage is TRBV12-3 or TRBV12-4 and J usage is TRBJ1-2; D is perhaps TRBD1 (5 bases). The clonotype comes from a woman under 30 in good health. The CDR3 DNA reads TGTGCCAGCAGTTTAGTTGGCGGGACGAGTGGCTACACCTTC. Protein: CASSLVGGTSGYTF.